The rows below give T cell receptor beta chains drawn from one sample of a study of blood T cell repertoires in COVID-19. Clones were read by immunoSEQ multiplex PCR, and TCRdb kept only the in-frame ones, dropping some. The table has some 150,000 clones, more than 60% seen once. The sequenced sample consisted of peripheral blood. The receptor source for this set is a woman between 50 and 59 years old with active or convalescent COVID-19. CDR3s include the opening cysteine and the closing phenylalanine or tryptophan. Each record gives: D gene, clone size, V gene, J gene, CDR3 DNA, CDR3 protein. D genes are given only for firm matches. Expanded clones get a size class; other rows say once, few or many, or leave the size out.

D gene: TRBD2; clone size: -; V gene: TRBV19; J gene: TRBJ2-1; CDR3 DNA: TGTGCCAGTAGTATAGATCATCCTAGCGGGAAGTTAAGGTTCTTC; CDR3 protein: CASSIDHPSGKLRFF
D gene: -; clone size: -; V gene: TRBV5-5; J gene: TRBJ2-7; CDR3 DNA: TGTGCCAGCAGCTTTGGCGGGACCTACGAGCAGTACTTC; CDR3 protein: CASSFGGTYEQYF
D gene: TRBD1; clone size: -; V gene: TRBV18; J gene: TRBJ2-3; CDR3 DNA: TGTGCCAGCTCACCCGGGACAGGCCGCCGGGCAGATACGCAGTATTTT; CDR3 protein: CASSPGTGRRADTQYF
D gene: -; clone size: few; V gene: TRBV28; J gene: TRBJ2-7; CDR3 DNA: TGTGCCAGCAGTCCTCGTGGGGGGTCTTCCTACGAGCAGTACTTC; CDR3 protein: CASSPRGGSSYEQYF
D gene: TRBD2; clone size: few; V gene: TRBV4-1; J gene: TRBJ2-7; CDR3 DNA: TGCGCCAGCAGCCCAGGACTAGCGGGGGACGAGCAGTACTTC; CDR3 protein: CASSPGLAGDEQYF
D gene: -; clone size: few; V gene: TRBV7-2; J gene: TRBJ2-2; CDR3 DNA: TGTGCCAGCAGCGCCCCGAGGCTAGCGTGGGACACCGGGGAGCTGTTTTTT; CDR3 protein: CASSAPRLAWDTGELFF
D gene: TRBD1; clone size: -; V gene: TRBV6-5; J gene: TRBJ2-2; CDR3 DNA: TGTGCCAGCAACTACAGGGGGCAGGCCGGGGAGCTGTTTTTT; CDR3 protein: CASNYRGQAGELFF
D gene: -; clone size: -; V gene: TRBV18; J gene: TRBJ2-7; CDR3 DNA: TGTGCCAGCTCACCTTCATTTTTCAACGAGCAGTACTTC; CDR3 protein: CASSPSFFNEQYF
D gene: -; clone size: -; V gene: TRBV19; J gene: TRBJ2-2; CDR3 DNA: TGTGCCAGTAGTCGCCGACACAGGAACACCGGGGAGCTGTTTTTT; CDR3 protein: CASSRRHRNTGELFF
D gene: TRBD1; clone size: -; V gene: TRBV4-3; J gene: TRBJ2-1; CDR3 DNA: TGCGCCAGCAGCCCGCGACAGGGTCCCTACAATGAGCAGTTCTTC; CDR3 protein: CASSPRQGPYNEQFF
D gene: TRBD1; clone size: few; V gene: TRBV5-4; J gene: TRBJ2-3; CDR3 DNA: TGTGCCAGCAGCCCTGGGACAGGGAGCACAGATACGCAGTATTTT; CDR3 protein: CASSPGTGSTDTQYF
D gene: TRBD1; clone size: -; V gene: TRBV19; J gene: TRBJ1-1; CDR3 DNA: TGTGCCAGTAGTAGCTCCCATTTCAGGGGGCAAGGGAGCAATACTGAAGCTTTCTTT; CDR3 protein: CASSSSHFRGQGSNTEAFF
D gene: TRBD1; clone size: -; V gene: TRBV7-2; J gene: TRBJ2-3; CDR3 DNA: TGTGCCAGCAGGGACAGGAGCACAGATACGCAGTATTTT; CDR3 protein: CASRDRSTDTQYF
D gene: TRBD2; clone size: -; V gene: TRBV6-8; J gene: TRBJ2-1; CDR3 DNA: TGTGCCAGCAGTTCCTCGACGAATAGCGGGAGGGTCGTCGGTCCCTACAATGAGCAGTTCTTC; CDR3 protein: CASSSSTNSGRVVGPYNEQFF
D gene: -; clone size: -; V gene: TRBV6-2/TRBV6-3; J gene: TRBJ2-3; CDR3 DNA: TGTGCCAGCAGTTATCTTAGCACAGATACGCAGTATTTT; CDR3 protein: CASSYLSTDTQYF
D gene: TRBD2; clone size: -; V gene: TRBV28; J gene: TRBJ2-1; CDR3 DNA: TGTGCCAGCAGTTTAGTCGGTAGCGGGCCTGAGCAGTTCTTC; CDR3 protein: CASSLVGSGPEQFF
D gene: TRBD1; clone size: -; V gene: TRBV24-1; J gene: TRBJ2-7; CDR3 DNA: TGTGCCACCAGTGATTCGACAGGGGGCTACGAGCAGTACTTC; CDR3 protein: CATSDSTGGYEQYF
D gene: -; clone size: -; V gene: TRBV4-3; J gene: TRBJ2-3; CDR3 DNA: TGCGCCAGCAGCCAAGGGGGGGGCACAGATACGCAGTATTTT; CDR3 protein: CASSQGGGTDTQYF
D gene: -; clone size: -; V gene: TRBV28; J gene: TRBJ1-5; CDR3 DNA: TGTGCCAGCAGGGGCACACACAATCAGCCCCAGCATTTT; CDR3 protein: CASRGTHNQPQHF
D gene: -; clone size: -; V gene: TRBV11-1; J gene: TRBJ1-2; CDR3 DNA: TGTGCCAGCAGCTTAAACGGGAACGGGTATGGCTACACCTTC; CDR3 protein: CASSLNGNGYGYTF
D gene: -; clone size: few; V gene: TRBV7-8; J gene: TRBJ1-2; CDR3 DNA: TGTGCCAGCAGCTCTCAGGGTTACTATGGCTACACCTTC; CDR3 protein: CASSSQGYYGYTF
D gene: TRBD1; clone size: few; V gene: TRBV7-2; J gene: TRBJ2-5; CDR3 DNA: TGTGCCAGCAGTCCCTCGACAGGGACCCAAGAGACCCAGTACTTC; CDR3 protein: CASSPSTGTQETQYF
D gene: -; clone size: -; V gene: TRBV18; J gene: TRBJ1-2; CDR3 DNA: TGTGCCAGCTCACCACTTAGAGAGGAAGGCTACACCTTC; CDR3 protein: CASSPLREEGYTF
D gene: -; clone size: -; V gene: TRBV7-9; J gene: TRBJ1-3; CDR3 DNA: TGTGCCAGCAGCACCCGGAGGGCTCCTGGAAACACCATATATTTT; CDR3 protein: CASSTRRAPGNTIYF
D gene: -; clone size: -; V gene: TRBV7-9; J gene: TRBJ1-2; CDR3 DNA: TGTGCCAGCAGCTTTGAGCGGGGGAATAGCTATGGCTACACCTTC; CDR3 protein: CASSFERGNSYGYTF
D gene: -; clone size: -; V gene: TRBV19; J gene: TRBJ2-6; CDR3 DNA: TGTGCCAGTAGTATCAGGCCTGGGGCCAACGTCCTGACTTTC; CDR3 protein: CASSIRPGANVLTF
D gene: TRBD1; clone size: -; V gene: TRBV30; J gene: TRBJ1-2; CDR3 DNA: TGTGCCTGGAGTCAGGACAGGCGGAACTATGGCTACACCTTC; CDR3 protein: CAWSQDRRNYGYTF
D gene: TRBD2; clone size: -; V gene: TRBV4-3; J gene: TRBJ2-7; CDR3 DNA: TGCGCCAGCAGCCAAACCCCAGCGGGGGAGGTCGAGCAGTACTTC; CDR3 protein: CASSQTPAGEVEQYF
D gene: -; clone size: -; V gene: TRBV29-1; J gene: TRBJ1-1; CDR3 DNA: TGCAGCGTTTCCCGCCTAGGTGGGGCTATGAACACTGAAGCTTTCTTT; CDR3 protein: CSVSRLGGAMNTEAFF
D gene: TRBD2; clone size: -; V gene: TRBV2; J gene: TRBJ2-3; CDR3 DNA: TGTGCCAGCAGTGACCCAGCGGGGGCCCACACAGATACGCAGTATTTT; CDR3 protein: CASSDPAGAHTDTQYF
D gene: TRBD2; clone size: -; V gene: TRBV3-1/TRBV3-2; J gene: TRBJ2-5; CDR3 DNA: TGTGCCAGCAGCACCCCGGGACTAGACGAGATCGGGGAGACCCAGTACTTC; CDR3 protein: CASSTPGLDEIGETQYF
D gene: -; clone size: -; V gene: TRBV30; J gene: TRBJ1-1; CDR3 DNA: TGTGCCTGGAGTGATCCAGGATTAGAAGCTTTCTTT; CDR3 protein: CAWSDPGLEAFF
D gene: TRBD1; clone size: few; V gene: TRBV24-1; J gene: TRBJ2-1; CDR3 DNA: TGTGCCACCAGTGACCCCGGACAGGGGGTTTTTAATGAGCAGTTCTTC; CDR3 protein: CATSDPGQGVFNEQFF
D gene: TRBD1; clone size: -; V gene: TRBV29-1; J gene: TRBJ2-7; CDR3 DNA: TGCAGCGTGCTACAGGGGGGAACGGACGAGCAGTACTTC; CDR3 protein: CSVLQGGTDEQYF
D gene: TRBD1; clone size: -; V gene: TRBV19; J gene: TRBJ1-5; CDR3 DNA: TGTGCCAGTAGTTCTCGACAGGGGTCTAGCAATCAGCCCCAGCATTTT; CDR3 protein: CASSSRQGSSNQPQHF
D gene: TRBD2; clone size: -; V gene: TRBV7-2; J gene: TRBJ2-1; CDR3 DNA: TGTGCCAGCAGCTTTGAAGCGGGATCCTACAATGAGCAGTTCTTC; CDR3 protein: CASSFEAGSYNEQFF
D gene: TRBD2; clone size: -; V gene: TRBV5-1; J gene: TRBJ2-7; CDR3 DNA: TGCGCCAGCAGCTTGGCTGCGGGGGAGAGGTACGAGCAGTACTTC; CDR3 protein: CASSLAAGERYEQYF
D gene: -; clone size: -; V gene: TRBV4-3; J gene: TRBJ1-2; CDR3 DNA: TGCGCCAGCAGCCAGGCCCGAGCGCGGGGAACCTATGGCTACACCTTC; CDR3 protein: CASSQARARGTYGYTF
D gene: TRBD1; clone size: -; V gene: TRBV11-1; J gene: TRBJ1-1; CDR3 DNA: TGTGCCAGCAGCCAGGGACAGGGGTCGATCACTGAAGCTTTCTTT; CDR3 protein: CASSQGQGSITEAFF
D gene: -; clone size: -; V gene: TRBV12-5; J gene: TRBJ2-1; CDR3 DNA: TGTGCTAGTGGTTTGTTACTAGCCCACTACAATGAGCAGTTCTTC; CDR3 protein: CASGLLLAHYNEQFF
D gene: -; clone size: -; V gene: TRBV5-4; J gene: TRBJ1-1; CDR3 DNA: TGTGCCAGCAGAGGACCGGGCCCGGGGAATACTGAAGCTTTCTTT; CDR3 protein: CASRGPGPGNTEAFF
D gene: TRBD1; clone size: -; V gene: TRBV27; J gene: TRBJ1-5; CDR3 DNA: TGTGCCAGCAGTTTGAGAGGTGGACAGGGTATGCAGCCCCAGCATTTT; CDR3 protein: CASSLRGGQGMQPQHF
D gene: TRBD1; clone size: -; V gene: TRBV5-1; J gene: TRBJ2-7; CDR3 DNA: TGCGCCAGCAGCTTACAGGGGGGTCCTTCCTACGAGCAGTACTTC; CDR3 protein: CASSLQGGPSYEQYF
D gene: TRBD1; clone size: -; V gene: TRBV7-2; J gene: TRBJ2-1; CDR3 DNA: TGTGCCAGCACCCCCCTGGGGGGGACAGGGCTTTTCTTC; CDR3 protein: CASTPLGGTGLFF
D gene: TRBD2; clone size: -; V gene: TRBV30; J gene: TRBJ2-1; CDR3 DNA: TGTGCCTGGAGCGTTACTAGCGGGAGAGGTATTGAGCAGTTCTTC; CDR3 protein: CAWSVTSGRGIEQFF
D gene: -; clone size: -; V gene: TRBV19; J gene: TRBJ1-4; CDR3 DNA: TGTGCCAGTAGCAGGGGTATAACTAATGAAAAACTGTTTTTT; CDR3 protein: CASSRGITNEKLFF
D gene: -; clone size: -; V gene: TRBV29-1; J gene: TRBJ2-6; CDR3 DNA: TGCAGCGTTGTTGACAGCTCTGGGGCCAACGTCCTGACTTTC; CDR3 protein: CSVVDSSGANVLTF